These T cell receptor beta chains were read from a single sample in a study of glioma-infiltrating T cells. One entry per CDR3 protein, called by TCRdb with MiXCR from the multiplex PCR reads. This sample yields some 100,000 distinct CDR3 sequences, of which approximately 26% are seen a single time; roughly 30% belongs to the top ten. The sample taken for sequencing was glioma tissue, nonneoplastic brain tissue, or PBMCs (not recorded which). The receptors here all came from a human donor with low-grade glioma or glioblastoma, undergoing nonglioma brain surgery, or in good health (not recorded which). The CDR3 runs from the conserved cysteine through the conserved F or W.

14,TRBJ1-1,TRBV19,CASSDRQRYTEAFF
16,TRBJ2-3,TRBV20-1,CSARDLAGLWVDTQYF
14,TRBJ2-3,TRBV2,CASSLLGGTDTQYF
14,TRBJ2-7,TRBV29-1,CSVRWTDNSYEQYF
14,TRBJ2-7,TRBV28,CASSFANSLNEQYF
15,TRBJ1-1,TRBV20-1,CSARDQRGSNTKAFF
14,TRBJ1-1,TRBV28,CASSPWTGWPEAFF
15,TRBJ2-2,TRBV7-2,CASSFDPGDTGELFF
12,TRBJ2-1,TRBV6-2/TRBV6-3,CASVNTYKEQFF
13,TRBJ1-1,TRBV6-1,CASSFRPNTEAFF
14,TRBJ2-5,TRBV12-5,CASGFPGLQETQYF
17,TRBJ1-6,TRBV20-1,CSAPQWTPSSYNSPLHF
14,TRBJ2-5,TRBV28,CASSFLSGTETQYF
13,TRBJ2-3,TRBV7-3,CASSLIHADTQYF
14,TRBJ2-7,TRBV5-1,CTSSLEGFSYEQYF
14,TRBJ1-2,TRBV13,CASSFPRQGGGYTF
14,TRBJ1-5,TRBV19,CASKIAPNNQPQHF
14,TRBJ1-1,TRBV25-1,CASSLNGMDTEAFF
12,TRBJ1-1,TRBV2,CASSVDRSEAFF
13,TRBJ2-1,TRBV28,CASSWGREDGQFF
14,TRBJ2-2,TRBV20-1,CSARGGQSTGELFF
17,TRBJ1-5,TRBV2,CASSLEPRGNSNQPQHF
13,TRBJ2-3,TRBV11-3,CASSPGLTDTQYF
14,TRBJ2-1,TRBV29-1,CSAGLAISYNEQFF
12,TRBJ1-1,TRBV20-1,CSASNSTPKAFF
12,TRBJ2-6,TRBV29-1,CSVTGGANVLTF
15,TRBJ2-5,TRBV2,CASTSLEGGQETQYF
14,TRBJ2-7,TRBV28,CASSTRRESPRQYF
14,TRBJ1-1,TRBV6-9,CASSYQGRETEAFF
13,TRBJ2-1,TRBV14,CASSQRAYNEQFF
13,TRBJ1-2,TRBV7-2,CASSLQGLDGYTF